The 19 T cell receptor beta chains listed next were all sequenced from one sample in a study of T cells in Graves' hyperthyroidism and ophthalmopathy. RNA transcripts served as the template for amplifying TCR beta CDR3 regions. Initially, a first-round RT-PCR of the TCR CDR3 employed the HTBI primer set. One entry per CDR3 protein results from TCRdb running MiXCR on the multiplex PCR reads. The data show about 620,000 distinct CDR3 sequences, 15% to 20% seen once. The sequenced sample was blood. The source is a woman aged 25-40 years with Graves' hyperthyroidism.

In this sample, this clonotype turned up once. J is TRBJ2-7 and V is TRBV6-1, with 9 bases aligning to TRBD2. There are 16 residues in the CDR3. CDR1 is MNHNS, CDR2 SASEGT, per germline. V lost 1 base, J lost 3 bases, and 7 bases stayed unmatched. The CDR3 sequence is CASSEEAGGGVYEQYF. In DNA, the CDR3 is TGTGCCAGCAGTGAAGAAGCGGGAGGAGGGGTCTACGAGCAGTACTTC.

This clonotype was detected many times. CDR3 in DNA: TGTGCCAGCAGGGACAGGTCCTCTTCCTACAATGAGCAGTTCTTC. Translation gives CASRDRSSSYNEQFF. The chain combines TRBV12-3 or TRBV12-4 with TRBJ2-1; 7 nucleotides align to TRBD1. The J segment lost 1 base and the V segment lost 6 bases, leaving 6 bases of the junction unmatched. The CDR3 length is 15 residues.

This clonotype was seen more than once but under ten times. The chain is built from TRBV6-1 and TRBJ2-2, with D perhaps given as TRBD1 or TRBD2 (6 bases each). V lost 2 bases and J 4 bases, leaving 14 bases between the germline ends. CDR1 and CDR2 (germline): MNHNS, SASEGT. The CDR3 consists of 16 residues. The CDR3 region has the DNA TGTGCCAGCAGTGAACGATGGGGGGCCGGCACCGGGGAGCTGTTTTTT. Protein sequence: CASSERWGAGTGELFF.

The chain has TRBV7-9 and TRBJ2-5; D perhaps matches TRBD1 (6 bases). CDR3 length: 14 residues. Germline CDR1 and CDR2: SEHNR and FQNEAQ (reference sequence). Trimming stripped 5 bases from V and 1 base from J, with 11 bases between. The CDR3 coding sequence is TGTGCCAGCAGCCCCACAGGGACCCAAGAGACCCAGTACTTC. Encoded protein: CASSPTGTQETQYF.

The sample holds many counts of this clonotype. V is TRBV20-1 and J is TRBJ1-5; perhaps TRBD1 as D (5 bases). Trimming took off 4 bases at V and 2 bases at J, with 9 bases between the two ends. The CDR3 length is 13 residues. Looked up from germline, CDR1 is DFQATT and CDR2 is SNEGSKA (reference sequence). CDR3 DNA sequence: TGCAGTGCTAACCGGGACGGCAATCAGCCCCAGCATTTT. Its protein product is CSANRDGNQPQHF.

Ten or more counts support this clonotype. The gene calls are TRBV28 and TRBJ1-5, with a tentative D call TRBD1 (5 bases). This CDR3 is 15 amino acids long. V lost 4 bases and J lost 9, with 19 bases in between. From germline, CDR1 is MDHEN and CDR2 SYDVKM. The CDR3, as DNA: TGTGCCAGCAGTTCACCTTACAGGAGGGAAGGGCCCCAGCATTTT. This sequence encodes CASSSPYRREGPQHF.

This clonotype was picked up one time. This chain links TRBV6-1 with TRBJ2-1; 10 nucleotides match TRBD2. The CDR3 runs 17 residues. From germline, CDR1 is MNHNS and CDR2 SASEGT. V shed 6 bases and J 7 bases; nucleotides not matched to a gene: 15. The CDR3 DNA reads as TGTGCCAGCAGGGCCGGGACTAGCGAGAGGGCCAGGAATGAGCAGTTCTTC. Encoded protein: CASRAGTSERARNEQFF.

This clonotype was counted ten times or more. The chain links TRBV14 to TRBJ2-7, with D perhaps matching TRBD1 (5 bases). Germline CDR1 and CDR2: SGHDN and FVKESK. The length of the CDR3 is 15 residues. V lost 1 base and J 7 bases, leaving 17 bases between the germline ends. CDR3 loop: CASSQVGADSFEQYF. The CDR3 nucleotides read TGTGCCAGCAGCCAAGTAGGGGCCGACAGCTTTGAGCAGTACTTC.

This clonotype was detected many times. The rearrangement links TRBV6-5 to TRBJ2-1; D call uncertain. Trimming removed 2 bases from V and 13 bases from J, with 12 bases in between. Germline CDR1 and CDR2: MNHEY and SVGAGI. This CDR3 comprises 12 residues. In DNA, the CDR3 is TGTGCCAGCAGTTACGTGGCAGGAGAACAGTTCTTC. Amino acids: CASSYVAGEQFF.

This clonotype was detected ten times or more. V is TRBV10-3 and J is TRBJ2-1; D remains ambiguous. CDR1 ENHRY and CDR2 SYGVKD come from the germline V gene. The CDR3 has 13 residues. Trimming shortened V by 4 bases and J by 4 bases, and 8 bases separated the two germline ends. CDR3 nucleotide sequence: TGTGCCATCAGTGGAACGCCTTACAATGAGCAGTTCTTC. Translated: CAISGTPYNEQFF.

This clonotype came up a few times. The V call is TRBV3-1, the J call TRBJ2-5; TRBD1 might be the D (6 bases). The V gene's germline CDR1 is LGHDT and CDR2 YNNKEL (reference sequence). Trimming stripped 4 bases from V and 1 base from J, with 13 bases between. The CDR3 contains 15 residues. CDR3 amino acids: CASSPGVGSQETQYF. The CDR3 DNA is TGTGCCAGCAGCCCAGGGGTGGGCAGCCAAGAGACCCAGTACTTC.

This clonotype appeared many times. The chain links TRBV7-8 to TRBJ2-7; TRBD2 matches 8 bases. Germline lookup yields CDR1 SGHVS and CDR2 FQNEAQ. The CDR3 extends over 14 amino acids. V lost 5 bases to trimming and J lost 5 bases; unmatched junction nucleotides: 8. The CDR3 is CASSLRLAPNEQYF. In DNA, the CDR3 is TGTGCCAGCAGCCTGAGACTAGCGCCAAACGAGCAGTACTTC.

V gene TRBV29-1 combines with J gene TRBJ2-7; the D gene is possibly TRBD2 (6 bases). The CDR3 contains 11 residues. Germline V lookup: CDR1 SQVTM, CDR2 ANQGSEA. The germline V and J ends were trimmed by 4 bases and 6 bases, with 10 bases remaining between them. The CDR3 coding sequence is TGCAGCGTTGTAAGGGGAGGCGAGCAGTACTTC. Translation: CSVVRGGEQYF.

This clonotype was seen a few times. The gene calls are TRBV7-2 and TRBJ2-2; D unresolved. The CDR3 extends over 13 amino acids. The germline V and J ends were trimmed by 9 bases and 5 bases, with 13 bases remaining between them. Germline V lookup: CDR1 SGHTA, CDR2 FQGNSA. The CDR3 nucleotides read TGTGCCAGTAGTATAGACGGAACCGGGGAGCTGTTTTTT. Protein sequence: CASSIDGTGELFF.

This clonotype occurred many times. The CDR3 DNA reads TGTGCCAGCAGTCCCGATCTGACCAGGCCGCAGTATTTT. The encoded protein is CASSPDLTRPQYF. V usage is TRBV27 and J usage is TRBJ2-3; D unclear. From germline, CDR1 is MNHEY and CDR2 SMNVEV (reference sequence). The V gene lost 5 bases and the J gene lost 10 bases, with 16 bases spanning the gap. The CDR3 loop spans 13 amino acids.

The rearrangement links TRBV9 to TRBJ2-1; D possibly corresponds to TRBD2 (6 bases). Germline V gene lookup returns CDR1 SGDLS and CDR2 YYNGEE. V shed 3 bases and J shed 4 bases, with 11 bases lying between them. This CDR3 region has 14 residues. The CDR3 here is CASSARDCYNEQFF. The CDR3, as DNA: TGTGCCAGCAGCGCGCGGGACTGTTACAATGAGCAGTTCTTC.

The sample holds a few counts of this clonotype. This CDR3 reads CASSLVLVDSNYGYTF. In DNA form, the CDR3 reads TGTGCCAGCAGCTTAGTTTTAGTGGACAGTAACTATGGCTACACCTTC. V and J are TRBV7-2 and TRBJ1-2; D may be TRBD1 (6 bases). In germline, CDR1 is SGHTA, CDR2 FQGNSA. This CDR3 is 16 amino acids long. Deletions cut 1 base from V and 1 base from J, with 13 bases between.

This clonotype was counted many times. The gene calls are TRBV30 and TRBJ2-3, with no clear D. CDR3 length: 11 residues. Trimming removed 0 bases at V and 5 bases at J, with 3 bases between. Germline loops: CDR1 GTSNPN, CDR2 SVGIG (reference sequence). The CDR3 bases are TGTGCCTGGAGTGTAAGAGATACGCAGTATTTT. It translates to CAWSVRDTQYF.

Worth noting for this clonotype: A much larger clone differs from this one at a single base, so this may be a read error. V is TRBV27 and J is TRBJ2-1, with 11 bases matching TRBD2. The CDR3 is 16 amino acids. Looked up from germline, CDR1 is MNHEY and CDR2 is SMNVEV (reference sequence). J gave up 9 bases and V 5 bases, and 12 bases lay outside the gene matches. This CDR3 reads CASSDSHSGRGFEQFF. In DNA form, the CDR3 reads TGTGCCAGCAGTGATTCCCATAGCGGGAGGGGGTTTGAGCAGTTCTTC.